The 22 T cell receptor beta chains below were found in one sample sequenced in a study of blood T cell repertoires in COVID-19. Profiled with immunoSEQ multiplex PCR; TCRdb holds only in-frame clones, not every one. This table holds 150,000 to 200,000 clones, about four fifths found once. Material: PBMCs or T cells enriched from blood (not recorded which). The receptors here all came from a woman aged 55-70 years who had recovered from COVID-19.

V usage is TRBV3-1 (or the pseudogene TRBV3-2) and J usage is TRBJ1-2, with TRBD1 matching over 7 bases. The CDR3 totals 12 residues. The V gene end was trimmed by 6 bases and the J gene end by 8 bases; junction bases not matched to a gene: 6. The germline gives CDR1 LGHDT, CDR2 YNNKEL (reference sequence). CDR3 amino acids: CASRQTGSGYTF. The CDR3 DNA is TGTGCCAGCAGACAGACAGGGTCAGGCTACACCTTC.

The rearrangement joins TRBV7-2 to TRBJ1-1; a weak D match, TRBD1 (6 bases). Germline assignment: CDR1 SGHTA and CDR2 FQGNSA. The V end was cut by 4 bases, the J end by 6 bases, with 15 bases between. There are 14 residues in the CDR3. The CDR3 region is CASSYTGINSEAFF. The CDR3 region has the DNA TGTGCCAGCAGCTACACAGGGATTAATTCTGAAGCTTTCTTT.

V and J are TRBV19 and TRBJ2-6; 10 positions agree with TRBD1. Unmatched junction bases numbered 5, after V lost 3 bases and J lost 3 bases. Germline loops: CDR1 LNHDA, CDR2 SQIVND (reference sequence). CDR3 size: 17 residues. The chain's CDR3 is CASSMRQGAIGANVLTF. The CDR3 DNA is TGTGCCAGTAGTATGCGACAGGGGGCTATTGGGGCCAACGTCCTGACTTTC.

The rearrangement joins TRBV5-5 to TRBJ2-3; tentative D call: TRBD2 (5 bases). The germline V gene encodes CDR1 SGHKS and CDR2 YYEKEE (reference sequence). The CDR3 has 17 amino acids. Deletions cut 6 bases from V and 0 bases from J, with 20 bases between. The CDR3, as DNA: TGTGCCAGCAAGCTACTATCACTAGAATTCAGCACAGATACGCAGTATTTT. It codes for CASKLLSLEFSTDTQYF.

The chain links TRBV11-2 to TRBJ1-2; 11 bases match TRBD1. Germline-derived CDR1 and CDR2 are SGHAT and FQNNGV. V lost 2 bases to trimming and J lost 4 bases; unmatched junction nucleotides: 6. CDR3 length: 16 residues. The CDR3 DNA is TGTGCCAGCAGCTTATGGGCCGGGACAGGGGGCTATGGCTACACCTTC. This sequence encodes CASSLWAGTGGYGYTF.

The chain is built from TRBV5-4 and TRBJ2-1, with 11 bases lining up with TRBD1. The CDR3 is made up of 17 amino acids. CDR1 SGHNT and CDR2 YYREEE come from the germline V gene (reference sequence). J gave up 2 bases and V 1 base, and 5 bases lay outside the gene matches. The CDR3 protein is CASSLPTGQGAYNEQFF. CDR3 DNA: TGTGCCAGCAGCTTGCCCACGGGACAGGGGGCCTACAATGAGCAGTTCTTC.

This clone was found once. The chain recombines TRBV2 with TRBJ2-1, with D possibly TRBD2 on 6 matching bases. The germline V and J ends were trimmed by 3 bases and 8 bases, with 17 bases remaining between them. There are 15 residues in the CDR3. Germline V CDR1 and CDR2: SNHLY, FYNNEI. This CDR3 reads CASSDRVGTLDEQFF. Written as DNA, the CDR3 is TGTGCCAGCAGTGACCGTGTCGGGACTCTCGATGAGCAGTTCTTC. Combining the CDR3 with reference TRBV2 and TRBJ2-1 gives the whole variable domain EPEVTQTPSHQVTQMGQEVILRCVPISNHLYFYWYRQILGQKVEFLVSFYNNEISEKSEIFDDQFSVERPDGSNFTLKIRSTKLEDSAMYFCASSDRVGTLDEQFFGPGTRLTVL.

The chain is built from TRBV6-1 and TRBJ2-6; 8 bases map to TRBD1. The germline V gene encodes CDR1 MNHNS and CDR2 SASEGT. The CDR3 covers 20 residues. The J segment lost 0 bases and the V segment lost 3 bases, leaving 13 bases of the junction unmatched. As DNA, the CDR3 is TGTGCCAGCAGTGATTTTAAGTGGACAGGGCCCCTCTCTGGGGCCAACGTCCTGACTTTC. It codes for CASSDFKWTGPLSGANVLTF.

The V and J genes are TRBV5-4 and TRBJ1-1, with D perhaps matching TRBD1 (6 bases). The CDR3 loop spans 15 amino acids. The germline V gene has CDR1 SGHNT and CDR2 YYREEE (reference sequence). V was pared by 1 base and J by 3 bases, with 13 bases between. The CDR3 sequence: CASSLYYRADTEAFF. Here the CDR3 DNA reads TGTGCCAGCAGCTTGTATTACAGGGCGGACACTGAAGCTTTCTTT.

This chain links TRBV3-1 (or the pseudogene TRBV3-2) with TRBJ1-2; 7 bases are shared with TRBD1. There are 14 residues in the CDR3. The germline V gene encodes CDR1 LGHDT and CDR2 YNNKEL (reference sequence). V lost 6 bases, J lost 3 bases, and 7 bases stayed unmatched. For the CDR3, the DNA is TGTGCCAGCAGAAGTTTTGGGACAGACTATGGCTACACCTTC. Protein sequence: CASRSFGTDYGYTF.

This clone turned up a few times. The chain links TRBV6-5 to TRBJ1-2; 12 nucleotides agree with TRBD1. The ends lost 5 bases at V and 3 bases at J; junction bases unmatched: 4. CDR1 is MNHEY and CDR2 is SVGAGI in the germline V gene. The length of the CDR3 is 15 residues. The CDR3 loop reads CASSPGTGGYYGYTF. The CDR3 region has the DNA TGTGCCAGCAGTCCGGGGACAGGGGGCTACTATGGCTACACCTTC.

This clone was detected only once. The chain is built from TRBV12-3 or TRBV12-4 and TRBJ1-4; D remains unclear. V gave up 6 bases and J gave up 8 bases, with 10 bases separating them. CDR3 length: 12 residues. The CDR3, as DNA: TGTGCCAGCAGACTAGGGCGAGAAAAACTGTTTTTT. Its protein product is CASRLGREKLFF.

In this sample, this clone turned up a few times. The chain is built from TRBV6-1 and TRBJ1-1, with D possibly matching TRBD1 (6 bases). Germline V gene sequence: CDR1 MNHNS, CDR2 SASEGT. The CDR3 has 17 amino acids. Trimming removed 4 bases at V and 0 bases at J, with 18 bases between. CDR3 sequence reads: CASSGPGVGHLNTEAFF. The CDR3 DNA is TGTGCCAGCAGTGGCCCAGGGGTGGGTCACTTGAACACTGAAGCTTTCTTT.

The gene calls are TRBV12-3 or TRBV12-4 and TRBJ2-5; D not resolved. The CDR3 spans 13 residues. Trimming left V 7 bases short and J 0 bases short, with 9 bases between. CDR3 sequence reads: CASTSQNQETQYF. CDR3 bases: TGTGCCAGCACCTCACAGAACCAAGAGACCCAGTACTTC.

The CDR3 DNA reads as TGTGCCGTCACTCCTACAGGCAATGAGCAGTTCTTC. Its translation: CAVTPTGNEQFF. The chain links TRBV12-3 or TRBV12-4 to TRBJ2-1; maybe TRBD1 (5 bases). The CDR3 covers 12 residues. V lost 11 bases and J 6 bases, leaving 14 bases between the germline ends.

V and J are TRBV3-1 (or the pseudogene TRBV3-2) and TRBJ1-1; the D is unclear. V was pared by 1 base and J by 5 bases, with 14 bases between. This CDR3 is 15 amino acids long. From germline, CDR1 is LGHDT and CDR2 YNNKEL (reference sequence). CDR3 DNA: TGTGCCAGCAGCCAAGTTCGGTCAAGGCGGACTGAAGCTTTCTTT. Its protein is CASSQVRSRRTEAFF.

J is TRBJ2-5 and V is TRBV27; D remains ambiguous. The germline gives CDR1 MNHEY, CDR2 SMNVEV (reference sequence). The V end lost 4 bases, the J end lost 2 bases, and 8 bases lay between the germline ends. The CDR3 covers 13 residues. The chain's CDR3 is CASSSQEQETQYF. CDR3 nucleotide sequence: TGTGCCAGCAGTTCTCAGGAACAAGAGACCCAGTACTTC.

This clone has just one count. The V and J genes are TRBV11-3 and TRBJ2-1; TRBD2 agrees at 7 bases. V was pared by 4 bases and J by 5 bases, with 8 bases of the junction left unmatched. This CDR3 spans 15 amino acids. Germline CDR1 and CDR2: SGHNT and YENEEA. CDR3 nucleotides: TGTGCCAGCAGCTCGCGGGGGACCAACCACAATGAGCAGTTCTTC. This codes for CASSSRGTNHNEQFF.

This clone was counted once. The chain couples TRBV6-5 to TRBJ1-6; 9 bases line up with TRBD1. Germline values: CDR1 MNHEY, CDR2 SVGAGI. J lost 9 bases, V lost 6 bases, and 6 bases had no gene match. The CDR3 consists of 14 residues. CDR3 loop: CASRQGARGSPLHF. The DNA for the CDR3 is TGTGCCAGCAGACAGGGGGCCCGGGGTTCACCCCTCCACTTT.

V usage is TRBV6-4 and J usage is TRBJ1-6; D is unresolved. Trimming pared 5 bases from V and 3 bases from J, leaving 5 bases between. The CDR3 is 13 amino acids. Germline V gene lookup returns CDR1 MRHNA and CDR2 SNTAGT. CDR3: CASSQDYNSPLHF. In DNA, the CDR3 is TGTGCCAGCAGTCAGGACTATAATTCACCCCTCCACTTT.

The rearrangement joins TRBV6-6 to TRBJ2-1; 9 nucleotides agree with TRBD2. The germline V gene has CDR1 MNHNY and CDR2 SVGAGI (reference sequence). The CDR3 has 18 amino acids. With V trimmed by 5 bases and J by 0 bases, 11 bases remained unmatched. The CDR3 spells CASSPHGSGGSSYNEQFF. As DNA, the CDR3 is TGTGCCAGCAGTCCCCATGGTAGCGGGGGTAGCTCCTACAATGAGCAGTTCTTC.

The V and J genes are TRBV2 and TRBJ2-3; TRBD1 aligns across 8 bases. The CDR3 extends over 16 amino acids. Trimming removed 6 bases from V and 2 bases from J; junction bases left unmatched: 10. Germline assignment: CDR1 SNHLY and CDR2 FYNNEI. The CDR3 region is CASSGRQGKFTDTQYF. The CDR3 DNA is TGTGCCAGCAGCGGGAGACAGGGGAAATTCACAGATACGCAGTATTTT.